These 6 T cell receptor beta chains came from one sample sequenced in a study of regulatory T cells in long-lasting Graves disease. The time point denotes: newly diagnosed GD, antithyroid drugs for less than 3 months. Following extraction of RNA from PBMCs, that RNA was used to make the TCR library. Assembly of TCR beta libraries relied on iRepertoire HTBI primers together with Arm-PCR of CDR3 regions. TCRdb re-analysed the multiplex PCR reads in MiXCR, keeping a single row per CDR3 protein. Among approximately 400,000 distinct CDR3 sequences listed, approximately 15% were seen once. The same specimen was also included in a second study, on T cells in Graves' hyperthyroidism and ophthalmopathy.

Sequenced material: peripheral blood mononuclear cells (PBMCs), taken at new diagnosis, from a patient treated with antithyroid drugs. The receptors originated from a woman in her thirties or forties with Graves disease.

This clonotype has at least ten counts. The V and J genes are TRBV6-2 or TRBV6-3 and TRBJ2-6, with TRBD2 matching 10 bases. In germline, CDR1 is MNHEY, CDR2 SVGEGT. The J segment lost 0 bases and the V segment lost 7 bases, leaving 6 bases of the junction unmatched. The CDR3 totals 17 residues. The CDR3 is CASTTLAGPSGANVLTF. CDR3 DNA sequence: TGTGCCAGCACTACACTAGCGGGACCCTCTGGGGCCAACGTCCTGACTTTC.

The rearrangement links TRBV6-1 to TRBJ2-6; 10 positions agree with TRBD1. There are 17 residues in the CDR3. Germline V lookup: CDR1 MNHNS, CDR2 SASEGT. The J segment lost 3 bases and the V segment lost 1 base, leaving 3 bases of the junction unmatched. The CDR3 reads CASSEGTGGFGANVLTF. The DNA for the CDR3 is TGTGCCAGCAGTGAAGGGACAGGGGGATTTGGGGCCAACGTCCTGACTTTC.

CDR3 protein: CASSPRTSGRLDTQYF. As DNA, the CDR3 is TGTGCCAGCAGCCCCCGGACTAGCGGGAGACTCGATACGCAGTATTTT. The chain couples TRBV5-4 to TRBJ2-3; 13 positions agree with TRBD2. The junction had 8 bases not matched to a gene; V was cut back by 4 bases and J by 6 bases. Germline V gives CDR1 SGHNT, CDR2 YYREEE (reference sequence). This CDR3 contains 16 residues.

This clonotype came up many times. The rearrangement links TRBV12-3 or TRBV12-4 to TRBJ2-6, with D possibly TRBD1 on 6 matching bases. V lost 2 bases and J 1 base, leaving 12 bases between the germline ends. The length of the CDR3 is 17 residues. CDR3 nucleotides: TGTGCCAGCAGTTTACTCGCCACAGGGTCTGGGGCCAACGTCCTGACTTTC. Encoded protein: CASSLLATGSGANVLTF.

This clonotype was counted a few times. The V and J genes are TRBV11-2 and TRBJ2-7; weak D call: TRBD2 (6 bases). The germline CDR1 and CDR2 sequences are SGHAT and FQNNGV. V was trimmed by 5 bases and J by 0 bases, leaving 26 bases between them. The CDR3 has 19 residues. CDR3 sequence reads: CASSQVGRMGRGASYEQYF. The DNA of the CDR3 is TGTGCCAGCAGCCAAGTCGGGAGAATGGGGCGGGGAGCCTCCTACGAGCAGTACTTC.

The sample holds many counts of this clonotype. The rearrangement joins TRBV6-2 or TRBV6-3 to TRBJ1-2, with a tentative D call TRBD1 (5 bases). V lost 2 bases and J lost 4, with 14 bases in between. This CDR3 has 15 residues. From germline, CDR1 is MNHEY and CDR2 SVGEGT. The CDR3 loop reads CASSYRLGVTYGYTF. In nucleotides, the CDR3 is TGTGCCAGCAGTTACCGCCTGGGGGTTACCTATGGCTACACCTTC.